This TCR beta chain was captured in a study of blood T cells in healthy people across ages. On this clonotype: Its antigen is unidentified.

A sample-barcoded 5' primer and a J-beta primer mix were used in a second PCR of about 6 to 12 cycles. TCRdb processed the 5' RACE reads anew with MiXCR; each CDR3 protein has one entry. The data contain about 1,600,000 distinct CDR3 sequences, 42% of them seen just once; the ten biggest clones take up 7% to 9.5%. Study-wide results and limits: It was held that diversity estimates obtained from one million T cells represented underestimates.

The CDR3 spans 16 residues. The junction had 18 bases not matched to a gene; V was cut back by 4 bases and J by 11 bases. Germline V CDR1 and CDR2: LGHNA, YNFKEQ. This receptor was identified in a woman aged 18-29 years in good health. The V gene is TRBV4-2, the J gene TRBJ2-5; 8 positions agree with TRBD2. Sample: blood. This CDR3 reads CASSRYSRGGVNEQYF. The DNA of the CDR3 is TGTGCCAGCAGCCGCTATTCCCGGGGGGGCGTCAATGAGCAGTACTTC.